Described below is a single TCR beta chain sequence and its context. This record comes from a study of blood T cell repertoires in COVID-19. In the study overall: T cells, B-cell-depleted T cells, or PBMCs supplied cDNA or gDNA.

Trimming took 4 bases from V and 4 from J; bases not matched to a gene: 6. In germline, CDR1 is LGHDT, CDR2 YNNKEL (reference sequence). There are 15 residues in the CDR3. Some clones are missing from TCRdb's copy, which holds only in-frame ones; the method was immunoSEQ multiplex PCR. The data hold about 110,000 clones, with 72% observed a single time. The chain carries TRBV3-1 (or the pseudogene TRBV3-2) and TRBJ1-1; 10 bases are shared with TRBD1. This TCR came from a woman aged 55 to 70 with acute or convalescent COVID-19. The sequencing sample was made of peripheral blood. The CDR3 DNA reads TGTGCCAGCAGCCGGGGGACAGGGGCTAGCACTGAAGCTTTCTTT. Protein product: CASSRGTGASTEAFF.